This T cell receptor (beta chain) was sequenced for a study of CXCR3-negative and CXCR3-positive naive CD8 T cells. Notes on the study in general: Naive CXCR3-negative cells resembled naive CXCR3-positive cells in TRBV-TRBJ usage; memory cells differed.

Comments on this clonotype: Its specificity is unknown.

UMI-tagged TRB cDNA libraries were built via 5' RACE. TCRdb reanalyzed the 5' RACE reads, giving one entry per CDR3 protein sequence and no DNA. With 90,000 to 100,000 distinct CDR3 sequences in the sample, the ten largest clones hold over 1.5%. Triplicate approximately 300,000-cell sorts were made of each CD8+ T cell subset. The naive CD8+ gate required CD45RO-CCR7+CD27+CD95- phenotype. The CDR3 is 17 residues long. Germline values: CDR1 SGHVS, CDR2 FNYEAQ. The gene calls are TRBV7-6 and TRBJ1-3; the TRBD1 assignment by TCRdb is unverifiable without DNA. The sequence was collected from a human donor in good health. Some clones in this sample may be carry-over from other donors' samples. Sequenced sample: naive CXCR3- CD8+ T cells from blood. Specified subset: CD45RO-CCR7+CD27+CD95- naive CD8+ T cells lacking CXCR3 (TNR3-). The CDR3 loop reads CASSIDPGQGSGNTIYF.